This T cell receptor beta chain was documented in a study of lymphopenia after photon versus proton radiotherapy. Study-level points and caveats: Authors raise, but do not show, better survival with proton therapy. Photon-treated patients lost naive T cells and TCR diversity; proton-treated stayed stable. After lymphocyte nadir, photon-treated repertoires showed oligoclonal expansion, especially CD8+ Temra. Post-nadir TCR diversity decline inversely tracked overall survival among those who died.

Using immunoSEQ multiplex PCR, the repertoire was profiled, and TCRdb retains in-frame clones only, with some absent. Among 150,000 to 200,000 clones listed, about 85% were seen once. This clone appeared a few times. Its antigen remains unknown. Its ends do not fully match the called genes, so a read error is possible. This CDR3 region has 15 residues. From germline, CDR1 is SNHLY and CDR2 FYNNEI. The gene calls are TRBV2 and TRBJ1-1; 10 bases are a match to TRBD1. The sequence was obtained from a man aged 45 to 65 with gastric cancer. The sample in question was peripheral blood, obtained from a patient treated with photon-based radiotherapy. The chain's CDR3 is CASREGGTGDTEAFF. CDR3 DNA sequence: TGTGCCAGCAGGGAAGGAGGGACAGGGGACACTGAAGCTTTCTTT.